Detailed here is one T cell receptor (beta chain). These data come from a study of cytomegalovirus exposure and HLA in healthy donors. 60 Vbeta and 13 Jbeta primers were used in PCR. Some clones are missing from TCRdb's copy, which holds only in-frame ones; the method was immunoSEQ multiplex PCR. The data contain 150,000 to 200,000 clones, 60% to 85% of them singletons. J gave up 5 bases and V 1 base, and 3 bases lay outside the gene matches. The germline gives CDR1 SGHDT, CDR2 YYEEEE. The CDR3 is 15 residues long. The sequenced sample was PBMCs. This TCR derives from a woman in her 50s in good health and CMV-seropositive. The genes are TRBV5-6 and TRBJ2-1; TRBD1 agrees at 10 bases. The CDR3 DNA sequence: TGTGCCAGCAGCTTGTCCGGGACAGGGGACAATGAGCAGTTCTTC. This gives the protein CASSLSGTGDNEQFF.